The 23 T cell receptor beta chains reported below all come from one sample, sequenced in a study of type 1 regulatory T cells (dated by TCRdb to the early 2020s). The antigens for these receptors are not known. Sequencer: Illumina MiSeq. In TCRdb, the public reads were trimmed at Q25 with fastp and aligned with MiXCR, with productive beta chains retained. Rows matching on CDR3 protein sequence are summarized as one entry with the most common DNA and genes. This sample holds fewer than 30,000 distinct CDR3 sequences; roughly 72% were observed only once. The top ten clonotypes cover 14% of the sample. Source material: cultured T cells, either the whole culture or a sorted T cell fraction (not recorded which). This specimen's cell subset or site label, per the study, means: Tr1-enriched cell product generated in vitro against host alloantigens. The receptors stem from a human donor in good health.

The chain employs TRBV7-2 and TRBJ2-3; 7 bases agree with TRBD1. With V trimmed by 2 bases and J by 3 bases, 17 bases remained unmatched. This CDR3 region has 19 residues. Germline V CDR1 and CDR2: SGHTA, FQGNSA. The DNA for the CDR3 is TGTGCCAGCAGCTTATGGGGGCCTGGGTCAGGGGGTAAGACAGATACGCAGTATTTT. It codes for CASSLWGPGSGGKTDTQYF.

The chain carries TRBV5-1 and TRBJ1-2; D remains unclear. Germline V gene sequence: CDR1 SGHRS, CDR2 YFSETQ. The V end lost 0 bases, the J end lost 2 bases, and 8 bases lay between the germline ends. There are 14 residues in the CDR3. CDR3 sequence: CASSLASENYGYTF. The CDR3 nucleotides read TGCGCCAGCAGCTTGGCGTCCGAAAACTATGGCTACACCTTC.

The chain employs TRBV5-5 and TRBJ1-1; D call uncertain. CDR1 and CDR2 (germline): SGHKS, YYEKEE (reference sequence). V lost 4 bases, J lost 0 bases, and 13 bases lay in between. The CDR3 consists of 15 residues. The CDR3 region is CASSVNGRMNTEAFF. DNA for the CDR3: TGTGCCAGCAGCGTTAACGGGAGAATGAACACTGAAGCTTTCTTT.

The chain's CDR3 is CATQGSDEAFF. The CDR3 DNA sequence: TGTGCCACACAGGGGTCGGATGAAGCTTTCTTT. The V and J genes are TRBV10-3 and TRBJ1-1; TRBD1 agrees at 7 bases. This CDR3 spans 11 amino acids. Germline trimming cut 10 bases from V and 7 bases from J; bases unmatched to any gene: 6. CDR1 and CDR2 from the germline V gene are ENHRY and SYGVKD.

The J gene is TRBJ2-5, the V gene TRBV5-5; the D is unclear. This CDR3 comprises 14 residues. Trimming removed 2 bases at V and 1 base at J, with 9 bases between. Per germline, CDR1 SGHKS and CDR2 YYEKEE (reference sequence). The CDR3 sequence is CASSFDTFQETQYF. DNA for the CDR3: TGTGCCAGCAGCTTCGACACATTCCAAGAGACCCAGTACTTC.

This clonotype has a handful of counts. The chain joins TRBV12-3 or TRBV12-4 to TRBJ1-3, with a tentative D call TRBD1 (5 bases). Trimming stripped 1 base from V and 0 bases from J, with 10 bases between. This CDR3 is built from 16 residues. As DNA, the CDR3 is TGTGCCAGCAGTTTAGGATTCAGGGACTCTGGAAACACCATATATTTT. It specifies CASSLGFRDSGNTIYF.

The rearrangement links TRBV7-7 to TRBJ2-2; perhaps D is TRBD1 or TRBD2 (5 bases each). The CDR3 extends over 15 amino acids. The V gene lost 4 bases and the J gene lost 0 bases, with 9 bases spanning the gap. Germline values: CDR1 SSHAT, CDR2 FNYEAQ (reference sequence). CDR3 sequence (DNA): TGTGCCAGCAGCTCCGGGACGGCGAACACCGGGGAGCTGTTTTTT. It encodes CASSSGTANTGELFF.

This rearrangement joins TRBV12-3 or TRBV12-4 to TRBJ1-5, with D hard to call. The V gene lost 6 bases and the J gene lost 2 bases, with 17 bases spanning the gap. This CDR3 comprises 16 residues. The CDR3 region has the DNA TGTGCCAGCAGCCTAAGAGGCAGTCGGGGCAATCAGCCCCAGCATTTT. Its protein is CASSLRGSRGNQPQHF.

DNA for the CDR3: TGTGCCAGCAGTTCAGGGTCTGGGGCCAACGTCCTGACTTTC. Translated: CASSSGSGANVLTF. The gene calls are TRBV12-3 or TRBV12-4 and TRBJ2-6; D may be TRBD1 (5 bases). The V end was cut by 4 bases, the J end by 1 base, with 5 bases between. The CDR3 is 14 amino acids.

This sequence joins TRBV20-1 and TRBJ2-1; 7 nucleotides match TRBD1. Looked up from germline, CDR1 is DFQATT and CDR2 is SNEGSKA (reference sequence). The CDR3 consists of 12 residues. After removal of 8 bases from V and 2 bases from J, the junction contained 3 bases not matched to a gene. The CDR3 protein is CSPTGTYNEQFF. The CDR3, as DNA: TGCAGTCCGACAGGGACCTACAATGAGCAGTTCTTC.

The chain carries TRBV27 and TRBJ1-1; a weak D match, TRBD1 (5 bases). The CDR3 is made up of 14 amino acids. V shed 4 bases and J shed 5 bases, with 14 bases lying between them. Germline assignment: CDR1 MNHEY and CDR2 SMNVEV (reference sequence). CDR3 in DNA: TGTGCCAGCAGTTGGAGGCAGGGAGGTACTGAAGCTTTCTTT. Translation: CASSWRQGGTEAFF.

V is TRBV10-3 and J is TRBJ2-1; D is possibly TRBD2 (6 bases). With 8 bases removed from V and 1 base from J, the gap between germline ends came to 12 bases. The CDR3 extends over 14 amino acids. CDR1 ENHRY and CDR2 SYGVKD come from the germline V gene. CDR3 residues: CAISVGGSYNEQFF. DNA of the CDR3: TGTGCCATCTCGGTGGGGGGATCCTACAATGAGCAGTTCTTC.

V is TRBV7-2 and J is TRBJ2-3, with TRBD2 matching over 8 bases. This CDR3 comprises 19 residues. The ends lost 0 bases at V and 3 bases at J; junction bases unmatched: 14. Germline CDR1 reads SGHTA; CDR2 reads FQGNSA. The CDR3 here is CASSLAFRRGVGITDTQYF. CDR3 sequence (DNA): TGTGCCAGCAGCTTAGCGTTTCGGCGGGGGGTCGGGATAACAGATACGCAGTATTTT. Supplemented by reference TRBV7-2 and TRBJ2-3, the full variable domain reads GAGVSQSPSNKVTEKGKDVELRCDPISGHTALYWYRQSLGQGLEFLIYFQGNSAPDKSGLPSDRFSAERTGGSVSTLTIQRTQQEDSAVYLCASSLAFRRGVGITDTQYFGPGTRLTVL.

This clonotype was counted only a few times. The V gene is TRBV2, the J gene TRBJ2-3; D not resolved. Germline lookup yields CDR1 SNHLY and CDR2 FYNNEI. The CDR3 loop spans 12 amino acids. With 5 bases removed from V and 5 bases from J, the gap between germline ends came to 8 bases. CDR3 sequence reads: CASSSFKDTQYF. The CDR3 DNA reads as TGTGCCAGCAGTAGCTTCAAAGATACGCAGTATTTT.

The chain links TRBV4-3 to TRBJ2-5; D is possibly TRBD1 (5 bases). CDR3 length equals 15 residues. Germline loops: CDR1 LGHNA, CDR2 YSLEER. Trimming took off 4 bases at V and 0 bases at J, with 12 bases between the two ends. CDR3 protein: CASSLGKGNQETQYF. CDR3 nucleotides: TGCGCCAGCAGCCTAGGGAAGGGGAACCAAGAGACCCAGTACTTC.

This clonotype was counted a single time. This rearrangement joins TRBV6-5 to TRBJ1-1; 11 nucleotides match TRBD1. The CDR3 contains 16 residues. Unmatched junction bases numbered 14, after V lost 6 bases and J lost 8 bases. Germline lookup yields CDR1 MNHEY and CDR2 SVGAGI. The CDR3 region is CASSGLGTGGYAEAFF. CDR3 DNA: TGTGCCAGCAGCGGACTCGGGACAGGGGGATACGCCGAAGCTTTCTTT.

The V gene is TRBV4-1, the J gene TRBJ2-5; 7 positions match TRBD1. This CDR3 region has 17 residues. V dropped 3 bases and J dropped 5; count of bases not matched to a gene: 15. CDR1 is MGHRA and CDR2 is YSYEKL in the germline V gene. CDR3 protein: CASSQTYRQGSGETQYF. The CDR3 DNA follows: TGCGCCAGCAGCCAGACTTACCGACAGGGAAGTGGTGAGACCCAGTACTTC.

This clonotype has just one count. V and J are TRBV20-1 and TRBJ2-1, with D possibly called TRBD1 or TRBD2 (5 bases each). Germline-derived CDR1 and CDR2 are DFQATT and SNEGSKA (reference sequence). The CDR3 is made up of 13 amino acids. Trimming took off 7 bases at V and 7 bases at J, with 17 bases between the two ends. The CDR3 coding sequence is TGCAGTGTGGAGCGGTGGGGCACGAATGAGCAGTTCTTC. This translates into CSVERWGTNEQFF.

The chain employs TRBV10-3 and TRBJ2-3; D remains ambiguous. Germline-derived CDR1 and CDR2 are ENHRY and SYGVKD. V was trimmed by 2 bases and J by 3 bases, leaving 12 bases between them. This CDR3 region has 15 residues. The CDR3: CAISERYQITDTQYF. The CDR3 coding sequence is TGTGCCATCAGTGAGAGGTATCAGATTACAGATACGCAGTATTTT.

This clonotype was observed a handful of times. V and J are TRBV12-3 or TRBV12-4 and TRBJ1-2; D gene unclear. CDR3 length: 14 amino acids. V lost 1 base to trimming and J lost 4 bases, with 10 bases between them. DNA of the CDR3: TGTGCCAGCAGTTTAGGAGGGTTCAGCTATGGCTACACCTTC. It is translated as CASSLGGFSYGYTF.

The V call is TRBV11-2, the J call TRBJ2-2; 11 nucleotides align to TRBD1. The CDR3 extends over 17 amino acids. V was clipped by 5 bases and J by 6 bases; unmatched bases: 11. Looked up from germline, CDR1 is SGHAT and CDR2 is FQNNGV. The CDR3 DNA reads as TGTGCCAGCAGCCCCCCCGGGACAGGGGGTCGATCCGGGGAGCTGTTTTTT. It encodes CASSPPGTGGRSGELFF. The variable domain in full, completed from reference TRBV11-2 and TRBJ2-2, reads EAGVAQSPRYKIIEKRQSVAFWCNPISGHATLYWYQQILGQGPKLLIQFQNNGVVDDSQLPKDRFSAERLKGVDSTLKIQPAKLEDSAVYLCASSPPGTGGRSGELFFGEGSRLTVL.

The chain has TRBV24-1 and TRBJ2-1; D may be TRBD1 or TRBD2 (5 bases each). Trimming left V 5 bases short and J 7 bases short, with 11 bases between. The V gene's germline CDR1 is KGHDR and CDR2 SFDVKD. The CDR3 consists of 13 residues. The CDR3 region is CATSGEGWNEQFF. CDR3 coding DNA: TGTGCCACCAGTGGAGAGGGGTGGAATGAGCAGTTCTTC.

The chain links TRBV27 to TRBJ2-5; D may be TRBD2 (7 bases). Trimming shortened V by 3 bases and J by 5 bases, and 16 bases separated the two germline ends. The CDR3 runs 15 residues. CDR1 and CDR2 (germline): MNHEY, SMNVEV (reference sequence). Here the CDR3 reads CASSFGGGGRETQYF. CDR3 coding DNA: TGTGCCAGCAGTTTTGGGGGGGGCGGTCGGGAGACCCAGTACTTC.